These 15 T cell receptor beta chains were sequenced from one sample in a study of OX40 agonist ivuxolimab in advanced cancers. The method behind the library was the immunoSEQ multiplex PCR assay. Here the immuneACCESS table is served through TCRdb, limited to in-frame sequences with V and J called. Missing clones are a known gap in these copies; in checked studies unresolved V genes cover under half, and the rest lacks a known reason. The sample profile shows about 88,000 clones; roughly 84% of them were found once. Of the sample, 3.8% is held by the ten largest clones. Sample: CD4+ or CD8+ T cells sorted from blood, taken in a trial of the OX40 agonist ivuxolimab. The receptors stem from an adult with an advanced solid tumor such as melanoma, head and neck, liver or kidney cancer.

The CDR3, as DNA: TGTGCCAGTAGGAAACAGGGTCAGCCTGGAAACACCATATATTTT. Translated, it gives CASRKQGQPGNTIYF. V gene TRBV19 combines with J gene TRBJ1-3, with D possibly being TRBD1 (6 bases). CDR1 LNHDA and CDR2 SQIVND come from the germline V gene (reference sequence). Trimming stripped 6 bases from V and 2 bases from J, with 14 bases between. This CDR3 comprises 15 residues.

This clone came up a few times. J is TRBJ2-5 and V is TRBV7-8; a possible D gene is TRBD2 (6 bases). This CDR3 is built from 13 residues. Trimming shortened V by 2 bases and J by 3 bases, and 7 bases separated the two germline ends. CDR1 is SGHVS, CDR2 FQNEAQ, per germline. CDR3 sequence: CASSLPGEETQYF. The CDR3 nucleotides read TGTGCCAGCAGCTTACCGGGGGAAGAGACCCAGTACTTC.

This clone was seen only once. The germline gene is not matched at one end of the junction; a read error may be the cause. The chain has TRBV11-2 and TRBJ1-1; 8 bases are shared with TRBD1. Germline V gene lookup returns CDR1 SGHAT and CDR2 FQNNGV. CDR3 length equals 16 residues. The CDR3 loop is CASSIDRGEGWSEAFF. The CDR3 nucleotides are TGTGCCAGCAGCATAGACAGGGGCGAAGGGTGGTCTGAAGCTTTCTTT.

The CDR3 sequence: CASSRMGGSSYNEQFF. DNA of the CDR3: TGCGCCAGCAGCCGGATGGGCGGAAGCTCCTACAATGAGCAGTTCTTC. This chain connects TRBV5-1 to TRBJ2-1; the D is unclear. CDR1 SGHRS and CDR2 YFSETQ come from the germline V gene. V lost 4 bases to trimming and J lost 0 bases, with 14 bases between them. This CDR3 comprises 16 residues.

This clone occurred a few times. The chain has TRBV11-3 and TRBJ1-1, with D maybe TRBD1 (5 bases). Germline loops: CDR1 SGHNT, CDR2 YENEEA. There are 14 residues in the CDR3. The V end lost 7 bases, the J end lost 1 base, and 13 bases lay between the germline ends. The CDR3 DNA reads TGTGCCAGCACCTCGGAGGGGTGGAACACTGAAGCTTTCTTT. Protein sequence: CASTSEGWNTEAFF. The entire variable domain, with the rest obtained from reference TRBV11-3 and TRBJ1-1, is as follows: EAGVVQSPRYKIIEKKQPVAFWCNPISGHNTLYWYLQNLGQGPELLIRYENEEAVDDSQLPKDRFSAERLKGVDSTLKIQPAELGDSAVYLCASTSEGWNTEAFFGQGTRLTVV.

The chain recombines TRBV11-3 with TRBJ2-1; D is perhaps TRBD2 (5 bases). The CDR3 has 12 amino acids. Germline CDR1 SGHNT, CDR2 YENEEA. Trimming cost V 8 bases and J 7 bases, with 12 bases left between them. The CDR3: CASSGNRNEQFF. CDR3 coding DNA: TGTGCCAGCTCGGGGAACCGAAATGAGCAGTTCTTC.

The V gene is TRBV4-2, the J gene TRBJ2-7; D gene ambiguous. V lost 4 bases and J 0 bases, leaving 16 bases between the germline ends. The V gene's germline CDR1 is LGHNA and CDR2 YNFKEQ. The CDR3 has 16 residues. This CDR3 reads CASSPNPTKTSYEQYF. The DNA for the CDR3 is TGTGCCAGCAGCCCGAACCCTACAAAAACCTCCTACGAGCAGTACTTC.

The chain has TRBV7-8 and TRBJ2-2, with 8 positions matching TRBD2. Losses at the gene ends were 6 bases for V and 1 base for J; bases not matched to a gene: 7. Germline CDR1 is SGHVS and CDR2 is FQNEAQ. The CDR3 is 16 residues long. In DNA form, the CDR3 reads TGTGCCAGCAGTTCTACTAGCGGCTGGAACACCGGGGAGCTGTTTTTT. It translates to CASSSTSGWNTGELFF. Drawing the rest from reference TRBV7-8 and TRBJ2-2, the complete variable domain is GAGVSQSPRYKVAKRGQDVALRCDPISGHVSLFWYQQALGQGPEFLTYFQNEAQLDKSGLPSDRFFAERPEGSVSTLKIQRTQQEDSAVYLCASSSTSGWNTGELFFGEGSRLTVL.

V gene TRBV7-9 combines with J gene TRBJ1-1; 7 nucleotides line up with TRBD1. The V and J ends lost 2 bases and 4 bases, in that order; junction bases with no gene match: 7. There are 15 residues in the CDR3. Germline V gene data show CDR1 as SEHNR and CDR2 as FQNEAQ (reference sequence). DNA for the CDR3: TGTGCCAGCAGCTTAATTGGCCAGGGGGGCACTGAAGCTTTCTTT. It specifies CASSLIGQGGTEAFF.

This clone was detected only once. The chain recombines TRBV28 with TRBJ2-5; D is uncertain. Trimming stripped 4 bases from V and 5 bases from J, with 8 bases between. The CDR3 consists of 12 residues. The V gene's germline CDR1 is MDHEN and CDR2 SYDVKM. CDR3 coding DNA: TGTGCCAGCAGTTCCTTCAGGGAGACCCAGTACTTC. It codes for CASSSFRETQYF.

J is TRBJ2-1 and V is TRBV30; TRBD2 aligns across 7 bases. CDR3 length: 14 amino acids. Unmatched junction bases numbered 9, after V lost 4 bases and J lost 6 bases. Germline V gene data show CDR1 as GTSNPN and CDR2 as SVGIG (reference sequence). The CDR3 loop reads CAWNPGLPGNEQFF. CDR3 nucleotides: TGTGCCTGGAACCCGGGACTACCAGGCAATGAGCAGTTCTTC.

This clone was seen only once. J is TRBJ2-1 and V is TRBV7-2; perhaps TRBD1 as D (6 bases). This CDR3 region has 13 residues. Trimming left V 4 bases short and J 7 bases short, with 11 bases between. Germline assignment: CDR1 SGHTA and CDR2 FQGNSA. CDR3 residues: CASSSLDRNEQFF. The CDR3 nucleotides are TGTGCCAGCAGCTCACTCGACAGGAATGAGCAGTTCTTC.

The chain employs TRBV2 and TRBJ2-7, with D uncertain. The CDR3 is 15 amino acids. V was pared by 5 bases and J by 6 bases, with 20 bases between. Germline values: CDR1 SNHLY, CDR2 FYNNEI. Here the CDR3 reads CASSYLAEQNLEQYF. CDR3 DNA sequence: TGTGCCAGCAGTTACCTGGCGGAGCAAAATCTCGAGCAGTACTTC.

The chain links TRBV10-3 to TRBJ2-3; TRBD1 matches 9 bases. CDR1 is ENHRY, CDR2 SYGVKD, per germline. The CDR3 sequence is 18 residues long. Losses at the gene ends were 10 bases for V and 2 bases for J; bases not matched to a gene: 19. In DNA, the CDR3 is TGTGCCACCGCCCCCCCCGCCTGGACAGGGGCCGACACAGATACGCAGTATTTT. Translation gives CATAPPAWTGADTDTQYF.

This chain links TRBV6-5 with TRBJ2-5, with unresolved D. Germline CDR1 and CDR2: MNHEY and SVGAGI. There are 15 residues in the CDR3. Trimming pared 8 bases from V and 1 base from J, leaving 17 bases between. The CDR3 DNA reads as TGTGCCAGCCGCCTGGCGGTGGGCCTCCAAGAGACCCAGTACTTC. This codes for CASRLAVGLQETQYF.